This T cell receptor beta chain was retrieved from a study of CD8 T cells in Susac syndrome. This clonotype was seen a single time. Germline assignment: CDR1 KGHDR and CDR2 SFDVKD. Between the trimmed V and J ends, which lost 1 base and 11 bases, there was a span of 7 bases. The CDR3 totals 11 residues. RNA amounts of about 0.5 to 1 ug underwent reverse transcription with random hexamers. Amplification of TCR beta CDR3 spanned 54 Vbeta and 13 Jbeta via immunoSEQ multiplex PCR. TCRdb recomputed calls from the immunoSEQ multiplex PCR reads with MiXCR, one row per CDR3 protein. The data hold 95,000 to 150,000 distinct CDR3 sequences, with roughly 95% observed a single time.

What was sequenced was CD4+ T cells from PBMCs. The chain has TRBV24-1 and TRBJ1-2; D gene unclear. The clonotype was recovered from a human donor with Susac syndrome. The CDR3 region has the DNA TGTGCCACCAGTGATTTACATAAGTACACCTTC. It yields the protein CATSDLHKYTF.